This is a list of T cell receptor beta chains from one sample in a study of CD8 T cells in ankylosing spondylitis. TCRdb re-derived calls from the 5' RACE reads in MiXCR, one entry per CDR3 protein. Altogether under 250,000 distinct CDR3 sequences are present, roughly 26% being singletons, with the ten largest covering under 7%. The sequenced sample was blood, either unsorted or a sorted T cell fraction (not recorded which). Receptors were obtained from a male donor with ankylosing spondylitis or in good health (not recorded which). Each CDR3 is given with its conserved first and last residue. Each record gives: V gene, D gene, clone size, J gene, CDR3 protein, CDR3 DNA. The D gene is left open where the match is weak. Part of the rows lack a size; the others show once, few, many or a class for expanded clones.

TRBV10-3	-	-	TRBJ1-2	CAISEQAVNYGYTF	TGTGCCATCAGTGAGCAGGCAGTTAACTATGGCTACACCTTC
TRBV5-1	TRBD2	many	TRBJ2-3	CASSSRAGVGDTQYF	TGCGCCAGCAGCTCACGGGCGGGAGTTGGAGATACGCAGTATTTT
TRBV4-3	-	many	TRBJ2-3	CASSQEGPRDTQYF	TGCGCCAGCAGCCAAGAAGGGCCGCGTGATACGCAGTATTTT
TRBV27	TRBD1	once	TRBJ1-2	CASSFLGTGAGYTF	TGTGCCAGCAGTTTCCTCGGGACAGGGGCGGGCTACACCTTC
TRBV29-1	-	many	TRBJ2-4	CSVPVQGSGGNIQYF	TGCAGCGTTCCTGTCCAGGGGTCCGGGGGAAACATTCAGTACTTC
TRBV18	-	many	TRBJ1-5	CASSPMGRENSNQPQHF	TGTGCCAGCTCACCAATGGGACGCGAAAATAGCAATCAGCCCCAGCATTTT
TRBV27	TRBD2	many	TRBJ2-1	CASSLSVASGRDEQFF	TGTGCCAGCAGTTTATCTGTGGCTAGCGGGAGGGATGAGCAGTTCTTC
TRBV5-8	-	many	TRBJ2-5	CASSRREKQETQYF	TGTGCCAGCAGCCGGAGGGAGAAACAAGAGACCCAGTACTTC
TRBV29-1	-	many	TRBJ2-4	CSARSLAKNIQYF	TGCAGCGCAAGGAGCTTAGCCAAAAACATTCAGTACTTC
TRBV12-3/TRBV12-4	-	many	TRBJ2-2	CASSLRRSNTGELFF	TGTGCCAGCAGTTTACGGCGGAGTAACACCGGGGAGCTGTTTTTT
TRBV4-3	-	-	TRBJ2-1	CASSQEARGEQFF	TGCGCCAGCAGCCAAGAGGCGAGAGGTGAGCAGTTCTTC
TRBV5-4	TRBD1	few	TRBJ1-1	CASSWGQGTNTEAFF	TGTGCCAGCAGCTGGGGACAGGGAACGAACACTGAAGCTTTCTTT
TRBV29-1	TRBD2	-	TRBJ2-1	CSVVVGLAGYYNEQFF	TGCAGCGTTGTCGTCGGACTAGCGGGATACTACAATGAGCAGTTCTTC
TRBV20-1	TRBD1	many	TRBJ2-4	CSARGQGLAKNIQYF	TGCAGTGCTCGAGGACAGGGGCTAGCCAAAAACATTCAGTACTTC
TRBV20-1	-	few	TRBJ1-1	CSAYRDTNTEAFF	TGCAGTGCTTACCGGGACACCAACACTGAAGCTTTCTTT
TRBV7-2	-	-	TRBJ2-1	CASSLVQAHYNEQFF	TGTGCCAGCAGCTTAGTACAGGCCCATTACAATGAGCAGTTCTTC
TRBV6-5	TRBD1	many	TRBJ2-7	CASSYPGDRGKMYF	TGTGCCAGCAGTTACCCAGGGGACAGGGGGAAGATGTACTTC
TRBV12-3/TRBV12-4	-	-	TRBJ2-1	CASAPMTRSNEQFF	TGTGCCAGCGCCCCCATGACCCGGTCCAATGAGCAGTTCTTC
TRBV7-7	-	many	TRBJ2-1	CASSSGREQFF	TGTGCTAGCAGCTCCGGACGTGAGCAGTTCTTC
TRBV7-3	-	many	TRBJ2-3	CASSRPRDAGADTQYF	TGTGCCAGCAGCCGACCGAGGGATGCCGGCGCAGATACGCAGTATTTT
TRBV4-3	-	-	TRBJ1-1	CASSQGRYTEAFF	TGCGCCAGCAGCCAAGGCCGATACACTGAAGCTTTCTTT